The rows below give T cell receptor beta chains drawn from one sample of a study of blood T cell repertoires in COVID-19. Sequencing used immunoSEQ multiplex PCR; TCRdb keeps in-frame clones, though not all of them. The sample consists of roughly 150,000 clones, around 84% of them appearing once. Specimen: peripheral blood. These receptor sequences come from an elderly woman with COVID-19, enrolled during active disease. Both conserved end residues are part of each CDR3. The D gene is left open where the match is weak. Size tells how often a clone was seen (once, few, many) or the class of an expanded clone, and some rows leave it out.

clone size,V gene,J gene,D gene,CDR3 DNA,CDR3 protein
NA,TRBV6-5,TRBJ2-7,NA,TGTGCCAGCAGTTACGGGGTCGGGGGGCGTCTCTACGAGCAGTACTTC,CASSYGVGGRLYEQYF
NA,TRBV19,TRBJ2-6,TRBD1,TGTGCCAGTAGTATCCTCAGGGCCGGACAGGGGGCGGCTGGGGCCAACGTCCTGACTTTC,CASSILRAGQGAAGANVLTF
NA,TRBV9,TRBJ2-1,NA,TGTGCCAGCAGCGTAACGGGGGACTCCTACAATGAGCAGTTCTTC,CASSVTGDSYNEQFF
NA,TRBV7-3,TRBJ2-5,NA,TGTGCCAGCAGCTTAAGCGTACAAGAGACCCAGTACTTC,CASSLSVQETQYF
NA,TRBV28,TRBJ1-5,NA,TGTGCCAGCAACGGGGTTACGCCCCAGCATTTT,CASNGVTPQHF
NA,TRBV14,TRBJ2-1,TRBD2,TGTGCCAGCAGCCAAACCTTACTAGCGGGAACCTACAATGAGCAGTTCTTC,CASSQTLLAGTYNEQFF
NA,TRBV9,TRBJ2-1,NA,TGTGCCAGCAGCGTAGGGGGCGGCTCCTACAATGAGCAGTTCTTC,CASSVGGGSYNEQFF
NA,TRBV4-2,TRBJ1-6,TRBD1,TGTGCCAGCAGCCCCGACGGGACAGGGGATTCACCCCTCCACTTT,CASSPDGTGDSPLHF
NA,TRBV7-3,TRBJ2-7,TRBD2,TGTGCCAGCAGCCCGGGGCGGGGGTACGAGCAGTACTTC,CASSPGRGYEQYF
once,TRBV3-1/TRBV3-2,TRBJ2-3,NA,TGTGCCAGCAGCCCGCCCTCCCAGGATACGCAGTATTTT,CASSPPSQDTQYF
NA,TRBV7-2,TRBJ2-7,NA,TGTGCCAGCAGCCCGAGCAGCGACTACGAGCAGTACTTC,CASSPSSDYEQYF
NA,TRBV27,TRBJ2-1,TRBD2,TGTGCCAGCAGTTTACGGGCGGGAGGCTACAATGAGCAGTTCTTC,CASSLRAGGYNEQFF
NA,TRBV19,TRBJ2-1,NA,TGTGCCAGTAGTACCAGCGCCGTATACAATGAGCAGTTCTTC,CASSTSAVYNEQFF
once,TRBV6-1,TRBJ2-3,TRBD2,TGTGCCAGCAGTGTGACCGCGGGACTAGCTGGGTATACGCAGTATTTT,CASSVTAGLAGYTQYF
NA,TRBV5-1,TRBJ2-3,NA,TGCGCCAGCAGCTTGTACGGGGATACGCAGTATTTT,CASSLYGDTQYF
NA,TRBV27,TRBJ1-5,NA,TGTGCCAGCAGATCAAACAGTTTTAATCAGCCCCAGCATTTT,CASRSNSFNQPQHF
NA,TRBV20-1,TRBJ2-5,TRBD2,TGCAGTGCTAGTACTAGCGGGGGCCTGGTAGAGACCCAGTACTTC,CSASTSGGLVETQYF
NA,TRBV7-8,TRBJ2-3,TRBD1,TGTGCCAGCAGCTTAGGCAGGGGGCTCGGCACAGATACGCAGTATTTT,CASSLGRGLGTDTQYF
NA,TRBV9,TRBJ2-1,NA,TGTGCCAGCAGCGCTCTTTACAATGAGCAGTTCTTC,CASSALYNEQFF
NA,TRBV18,TRBJ1-4,NA,TGTGCCAGCTCACCAGACAGACATGAAAAACTGTTTTTT,CASSPDRHEKLFF
NA,TRBV10-3,TRBJ1-5,NA,TGTGCCATCAGTGAGAGGGAGGTGGATCAGCCCCAGCATTTT,CAISEREVDQPQHF
few,TRBV6-1,TRBJ2-1,TRBD2,TGTGCCAGCAGTGAACTAGCGGACTACAATGAGCAGTTCTTC,CASSELADYNEQFF
NA,TRBV6-5,TRBJ1-2,TRBD1,TGTGCCAGCAGCCGCCGGACAGGTTCTCTCGATGGCTACACCTTC,CASSRRTGSLDGYTF
NA,TRBV6-5,TRBJ1-6,TRBD1,TGTGCCAGCAGTTACGACAGGGAAAATTCACCCCTCCACTTT,CASSYDRENSPLHF
NA,TRBV11-3,TRBJ2-5,TRBD2,TGTGCCAGCAGCCCCAGGTCGGGAGGAGAGACCCAGTACTTC,CASSPRSGGETQYF
NA,TRBV6-2/TRBV6-3,TRBJ1-5,NA,TGTGCCAGCAGTTCCCCGAACAGGGCCAATCAGCCCCAGCATTTT,CASSSPNRANQPQHF
NA,TRBV7-3,TRBJ1-1,NA,TGTGCCAGCAGGTCAGGCCTGGGGAACACTGAAGCTTTCTTT,CASRSGLGNTEAFF